These 21 T cell receptor beta chains share one sample of origin, sequenced in a study of blood T cell repertoires in COVID-19. Data came from immunoSEQ multiplex PCR; TCRdb stores just in-frame clones and leaves some out. The table records over 35,000 clones, over 85% of them present only once. Sequenced input: peripheral blood. These receptors were taken from a man aged 70 or older with active COVID-19.

This clone was found once. The gene calls are TRBV15 and TRBJ2-7, with 7 bases aligning to TRBD1. V lost 0 bases to trimming and J lost 0 bases; unmatched junction nucleotides: 2. This CDR3 has 15 amino acids. Germline V gives CDR1 LNHNV, CDR2 YYDKDF (reference sequence). Written as DNA, the CDR3 is TGTGCCACCAGCAGAGAGCGGACAGGCTCCTACGAGCAGTACTTC. This gives the protein CATSRERTGSYEQYF.

The chain couples TRBV7-9 to TRBJ1-5; D unclear. CDR3 length: 13 amino acids. Germline assignment: CDR1 SEHNR and CDR2 FQNEAQ (reference sequence). Trimming stripped 1 base from V and 3 bases from J, with 4 bases between. CDR3 nucleotides: TGTGCCAGCAGCTTAGGTCTCAATCAGCCCCAGCATTTT. It yields the protein CASSLGLNQPQHF.

The chain recombines TRBV7-8 with TRBJ1-4, with 7 bases that match TRBD1. The CDR3 spans 15 residues. V lost 5 bases, J lost 8 bases, and 11 bases stayed unmatched. From germline, CDR1 is SGHVS and CDR2 FQNEAQ. DNA for the CDR3: TGTGCCAGCAGCCCCAGGACAGGCATCGGGGAAAAACTGTTTTTT. Encoded protein: CASSPRTGIGEKLFF.

V is TRBV15 and J is TRBJ2-5, with 7 bases identical to TRBD1. The CDR3 sequence is 19 residues long. Germline CDR1 and CDR2: LNHNV and YYDKDF (reference sequence). With V trimmed by 1 base and J by 1 base, 15 bases remained unmatched. The chain's CDR3 is CATSRVRGLVSRPQETQYF. The CDR3 nucleotides read TGTGCCACCAGCAGAGTAAGGGGGCTAGTATCCCGGCCCCAAGAGACCCAGTACTTC.

The gene calls are TRBV4-1 and TRBJ1-4; D gene unclear. CDR3 length: 15 amino acids. CDR1 is MGHRA, CDR2 YSYEKL, per germline. The V end lost 4 bases, the J end lost 3 bases, and 12 bases lay between the germline ends. The CDR3 nucleotides are TGCGCCAGCAGCCCGGCGCGCAGGTCTAATGAAAAACTGTTTTTT. Translation gives CASSPARRSNEKLFF.

This rearrangement joins TRBV6-6 to TRBJ2-1; D perhaps matches TRBD1 (5 bases). The CDR3 totals 14 residues. Germline V CDR1 and CDR2: MNHNY, SVGAGI (reference sequence). The V end lost 6 bases, the J end lost 4 bases, and 13 bases lay between the germline ends. In nucleotides, the CDR3 is TGTGCCAGCAGCTACAACAGACAGTACAATGAGCAGTTCTTC. This codes for CASSYNRQYNEQFF.

This clone was seen a single time. This chain uses TRBV15 with TRBJ2-5; 9 nucleotides match TRBD1. V dropped 1 base and J dropped 5; count of bases not matched to a gene: 5. CDR1 LNHNV and CDR2 YYDKDF come from the germline V gene (reference sequence). The CDR3 spans 15 residues. As DNA, the CDR3 is TGTGCCACCAGCAGAGGTTGGACAGGGGCCGAGACCCAGTACTTC. As protein: CATSRGWTGAETQYF.

This sequence joins TRBV12-3 or TRBV12-4 and TRBJ2-1; 7 nucleotides match TRBD1. The CDR3 has 13 amino acids. J was trimmed by 7 bases and V by 7 bases; bases with no gene match: 7. CDR3 in amino acids: CASNDRVVNEQFF. DNA of the CDR3: TGTGCCAGCAACGACAGGGTCGTGAATGAGCAGTTCTTC.

The gene calls are TRBV4-1 and TRBJ2-7; TRBD1 matches 7 bases. Germline V CDR1 and CDR2: MGHRA, YSYEKL. V lost 1 base to trimming and J lost 1 base; unmatched junction nucleotides: 7. The CDR3 runs 16 residues. CDR3 loop: CASSQVDRVISYEQYF. CDR3 in DNA: TGCGCCAGCAGCCAAGTCGACAGGGTCATATCCTACGAGCAGTACTTC.

This clone was seen a few times. One junction end disagrees with the germline gene, perhaps due to a read error. The J gene is TRBJ1-2, the V gene TRBV20-1; perhaps TRBD1 as D (6 bases). The CDR3 contains 11 residues. Germline V gene lookup returns CDR1 DFQATT and CDR2 SNEGSKA (reference sequence). CDR3 bases: TGCAGTGCTGCCCCGACAGGTCCCTGGATCTTC. It encodes CSAAPTGPWIF.

This chain connects TRBV6-2 or TRBV6-3 to TRBJ1-2, with 11 bases aligning to TRBD1. J lost 7 bases, V lost 2 bases, and 6 bases had no gene match. The CDR3 is made up of 15 amino acids. The germline V gene has CDR1 MNHEY and CDR2 SVGEGT. CDR3 amino acids: CASSYPGTGGVGYTF. The CDR3 DNA is TGTGCCAGCAGTTACCCCGGGACAGGGGGTGTTGGCTACACCTTC.

The chain couples TRBV28 to TRBJ2-7; 8 bases are shared with TRBD1. The CDR3 contains 15 residues. Trimming cost V 4 bases and J 5 bases; bases outside gene matches: 10. Looked up from germline, CDR1 is MDHEN and CDR2 is SYDVKM. The CDR3 bases are TGTGCCAGCAGTTCACCCCCGACAGGGGACCACGAGCAGTACTTC. Protein product: CASSSPPTGDHEQYF.

This rearrangement joins TRBV25-1 to TRBJ2-1, with 11 bases matching TRBD2. Unmatched junction bases numbered 7, after V lost 2 bases and J lost 4 bases. Germline V gene sequence: CDR1 MGHDK, CDR2 SYGVNS. The CDR3 loop spans 17 amino acids. The CDR3: CASSEEVTSGDYNEQFF. As DNA, the CDR3 is TGTGCCAGCAGTGAAGAAGTGACTAGCGGGGATTACAATGAGCAGTTCTTC.

V is TRBV7-9 and J is TRBJ2-1; 9 bases fit TRBD2. The junction had 27 bases not matched to a gene; V was cut back by 7 bases and J by 2 bases. The CDR3 length is 22 residues. CDR1 SEHNR and CDR2 FQNEAQ come from the germline V gene (reference sequence). This CDR3 reads CASTFPFPRGAGGIWAYNEQFF. The CDR3 DNA reads as TGTGCCAGCACCTTCCCTTTCCCCCGAGGGGCGGGAGGGATATGGGCCTACAATGAGCAGTTCTTC.

This rearrangement joins TRBV28 to TRBJ1-1; D remains ambiguous. This CDR3 contains 15 residues. Germline CDR1 and CDR2: MDHEN and SYDVKM. V shed 4 bases and J shed 2 bases, with 14 bases lying between them. The CDR3 DNA reads as TGTGCCAGCAGTTCGTCGACGACGGGAAACACTGAAGCTTTCTTT. It translates to CASSSSTTGNTEAFF.

The chain carries TRBV5-4 and TRBJ2-1; possible D gene TRBD1, 7 bases. The V end lost 3 bases, the J end lost 2 bases, and 9 bases lay between the germline ends. Germline V gene sequence: CDR1 SGHNT, CDR2 YYREEE (reference sequence). The CDR3 extends over 14 amino acids. The CDR3 DNA reads TGTGCCAGCAGCTCCAGGGGGGCCTACAATGAGCAGTTCTTC. Encoded protein: CASSSRGAYNEQFF. The whole variable domain, filled in from reference TRBV5-4 and TRBJ2-1, reads ETGVTQSPTHLIKTRGQQVTLRCSSQSGHNTVSWYQQALGQGPQFIFQYYREEENGRGNFPPRFSGLQFPNYSSELNVNALELDDSALYLCASSSRGAYNEQFFGPGTRLTVL.

V is TRBV7-2 and J is TRBJ2-3; the match to TRBD2 covers 8 bases. V gave up 0 bases and J gave up 7 bases; unmatched junction bases: 3. CDR1 SGHTA and CDR2 FQGNSA come from the germline V gene. The CDR3 length is 14 residues. In DNA form, the CDR3 reads TGTGCCAGCAGCTTAGCCGGACTAGCTAATACGCAGTATTTT. Its protein is CASSLAGLANTQYF.

The V and J genes are TRBV2 and TRBJ1-5; TRBD1 aligns across 8 bases. The V and J ends lost 3 bases and 6 bases, in that order; junction bases with no gene match: 10. The CDR3 length is 16 residues. Per germline, CDR1 SNHLY and CDR2 FYNNEI. CDR3: CASSDRQGALSQPQHF. The CDR3 coding sequence is TGTGCCAGCAGTGATCGGCAGGGGGCGCTTAGTCAGCCCCAGCATTTT.

The count of this clone is one. The rearrangement uses TRBV7-9 and TRBJ2-7; D not resolved. The V end lost 0 bases, the J end lost 9 bases, and 15 bases lay between the germline ends. Germline lookup yields CDR1 SEHNR and CDR2 FQNEAQ (reference sequence). This CDR3 has 14 amino acids. The CDR3 region has the DNA TGTGCCAGCAGCTTAGCGGTCCTCCAAGGCGGGCAGTACTTC. Protein product: CASSLAVLQGGQYF.

This clone was seen a single time. The chain joins TRBV5-4 to TRBJ2-3, with D unclear. CDR1 and CDR2 from the germline V gene are SGHNT and YYREEE (reference sequence). The CDR3 is made up of 13 amino acids. V was pared by 0 bases and J by 2 bases, with 4 bases between. In DNA, the CDR3 is TGTGCCAGCAGCTTGGCCAACACAGATACGCAGTATTTT. Translating gives CASSLANTDTQYF.

This sequence joins TRBV6-5 and TRBJ2-2, with TRBD1 identical over 10 bases. Germline V gene sequence: CDR1 MNHEY, CDR2 SVGAGI. The CDR3 has 15 residues. The junction had 6 bases not matched to a gene; V was cut back by 7 bases and J by 4 bases. CDR3 sequence reads: CASKKGTGATGELFF. The CDR3 nucleotides are TGTGCCAGCAAGAAAGGGACAGGGGCCACCGGGGAGCTGTTTTTT.